This TCR beta chain was sequenced during a study of shared clonotypes between healthy human individuals. TCRdb's table, derived via immunoSEQ multiplex PCR, lists solely in-frame clones and lacks some. The data show approximately 740,000 clones, with around 67% seen just once and more than 1.5% held by the top ten. As for this clone: The antigen is undetermined.

General study points: A reduction in generation probabilities was seen for non-shared clonotypes relative to those shared by all four donors.

Germline CDR1 and CDR2: GTSNPN and SVGIG (reference sequence). This CDR3 has 11 residues. V shed 5 bases and J shed 5 bases, with 9 bases lying between them. This clonotype was sampled from a woman between 25 and 40 years old in good health. This chain connects TRBV30 to TRBJ1-2; D is unclear. Sequenced input: memory CD4+ T cells sorted from blood. This sample's subset: CD45RA-negative fraction. CDR3 in amino acids: CAWGAQYGYTF. The CDR3 bases are TGTGCCTGGGGTGCCCAGTATGGCTACACCTTC.